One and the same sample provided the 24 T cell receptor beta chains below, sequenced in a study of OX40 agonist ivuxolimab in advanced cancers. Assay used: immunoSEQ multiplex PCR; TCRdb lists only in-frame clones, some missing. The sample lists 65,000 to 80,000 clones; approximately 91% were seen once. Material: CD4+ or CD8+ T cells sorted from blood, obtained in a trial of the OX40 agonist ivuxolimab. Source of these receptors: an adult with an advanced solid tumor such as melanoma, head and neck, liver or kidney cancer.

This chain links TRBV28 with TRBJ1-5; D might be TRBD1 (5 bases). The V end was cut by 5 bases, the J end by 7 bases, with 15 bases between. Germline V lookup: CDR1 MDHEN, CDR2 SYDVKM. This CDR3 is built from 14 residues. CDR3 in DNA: TGTGCCAGCAGTCCAGGGACTAAGGGCCAGCCCCAGCATTTT. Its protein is CASSPGTKGQPQHF.

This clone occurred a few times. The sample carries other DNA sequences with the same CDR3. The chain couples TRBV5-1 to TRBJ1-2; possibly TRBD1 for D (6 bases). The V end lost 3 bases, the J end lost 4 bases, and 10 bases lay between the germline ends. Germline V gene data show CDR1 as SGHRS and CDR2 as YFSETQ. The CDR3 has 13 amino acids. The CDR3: CASSSTGGYGYTF. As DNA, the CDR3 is TGCGCCAGCAGCTCGACAGGAGGCTATGGCTACACCTTC.

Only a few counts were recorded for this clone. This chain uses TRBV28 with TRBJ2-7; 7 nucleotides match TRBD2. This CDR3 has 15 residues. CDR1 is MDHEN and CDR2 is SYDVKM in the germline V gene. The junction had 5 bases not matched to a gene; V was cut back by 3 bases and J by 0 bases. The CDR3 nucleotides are TGTGCCAGCAGTTTCAGCGGGGATAGCTCCTACGAGCAGTACTTC. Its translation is CASSFSGDSSYEQYF.

CDR3 nucleotide sequence: TGTGCCAGCAGCTGGGGATCCGGGGAGTTTAATGGGGAAGCTTTCTTT. Translation gives CASSWGSGEFNGEAFF. This chain joins TRBV5-4 and TRBJ1-1; D unclear. V dropped 3 bases and J dropped 8 bases, with 23 bases sitting between them. Germline CDR1 reads SGHNT; CDR2 reads YYREEE (reference sequence). CDR3 size: 16 residues.

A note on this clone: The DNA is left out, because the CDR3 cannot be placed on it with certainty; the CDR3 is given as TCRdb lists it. The CDR3 here is CASSKAVGQGSGEKLFF. V is TRBV21-1 and J is TRBJ1-4; TRBD1 was called by the table and not checked on the DNA. TRBV21-1 is shown as a pseudogene. With termini counted, the CDR3 has 17 amino acids.

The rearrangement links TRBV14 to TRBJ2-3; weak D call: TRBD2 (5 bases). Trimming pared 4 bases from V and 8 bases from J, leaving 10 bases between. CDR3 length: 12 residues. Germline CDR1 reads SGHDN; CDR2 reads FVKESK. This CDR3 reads CASSPSPATQYF. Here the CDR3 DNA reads TGTGCCAGCAGCCCTAGCCCAGCTACGCAGTATTTT.

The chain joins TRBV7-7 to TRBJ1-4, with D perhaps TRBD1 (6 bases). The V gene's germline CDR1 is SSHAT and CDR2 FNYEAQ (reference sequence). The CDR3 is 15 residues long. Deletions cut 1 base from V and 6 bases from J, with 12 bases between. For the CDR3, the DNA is TGTGCCAGCAGCTTAGGCCAGGGGACGTATGAAAAACTGTTTTTT. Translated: CASSLGQGTYEKLFF.

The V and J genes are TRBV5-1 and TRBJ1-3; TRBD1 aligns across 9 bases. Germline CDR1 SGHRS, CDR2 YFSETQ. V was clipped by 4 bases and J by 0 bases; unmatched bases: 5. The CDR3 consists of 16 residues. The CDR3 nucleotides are TGCGCCAGCAGCCCCGGGACAGGGTACTCTGGAAACACCATATATTTT. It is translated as CASSPGTGYSGNTIYF. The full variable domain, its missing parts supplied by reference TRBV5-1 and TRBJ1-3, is KAGVTQTPRYLIKTRGQQVTLSCSPISGHRSVSWYQQTPGQGLQFLFEYFSETQRNKGNFPGRFSGRQFSNSRSEMNVSTLELGDSALYLCASSPGTGYSGNTIYFGEGSWLTVV.

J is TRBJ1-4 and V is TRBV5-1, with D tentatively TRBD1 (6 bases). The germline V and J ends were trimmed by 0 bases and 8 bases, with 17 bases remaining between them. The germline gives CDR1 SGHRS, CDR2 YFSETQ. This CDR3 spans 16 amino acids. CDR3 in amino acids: CASSLAGVTGGEKLFF. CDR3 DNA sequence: TGCGCCAGCAGCTTGGCCGGAGTGACAGGAGGCGAAAAACTGTTTTTT.

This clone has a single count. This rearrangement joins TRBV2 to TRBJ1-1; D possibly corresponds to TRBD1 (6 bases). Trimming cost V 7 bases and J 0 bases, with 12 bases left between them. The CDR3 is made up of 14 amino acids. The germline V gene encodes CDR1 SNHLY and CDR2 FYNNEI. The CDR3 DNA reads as TGTGCCAGCAAGTCAGGGGCGGTGAACACTGAAGCTTTCTTT. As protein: CASKSGAVNTEAFF.

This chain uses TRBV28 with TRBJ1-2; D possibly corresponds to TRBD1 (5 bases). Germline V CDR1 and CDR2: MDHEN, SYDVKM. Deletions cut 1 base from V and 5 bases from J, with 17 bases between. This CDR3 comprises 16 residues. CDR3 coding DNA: TGTGCCAGCAGTTTATTTGGCAGGGTTCGGAGATATGGCTACACCTTC. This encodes CASSLFGRVRRYGYTF.

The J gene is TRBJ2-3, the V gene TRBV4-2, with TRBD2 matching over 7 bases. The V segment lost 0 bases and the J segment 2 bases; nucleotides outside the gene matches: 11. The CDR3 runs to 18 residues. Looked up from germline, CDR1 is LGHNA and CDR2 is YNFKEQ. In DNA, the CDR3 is TGTGCCAGCAGCCAAGAACCCGGGAGGCTAGCGGTCACAGATACGCAGTATTTT. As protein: CASSQEPGRLAVTDTQYF.

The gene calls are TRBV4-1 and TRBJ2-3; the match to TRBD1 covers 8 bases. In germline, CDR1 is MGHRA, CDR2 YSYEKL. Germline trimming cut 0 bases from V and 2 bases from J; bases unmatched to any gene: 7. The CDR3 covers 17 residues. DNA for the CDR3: TGCGCCAGCAGCCAAGAATGGAGGACAGGGCCCACAGATACGCAGTATTTT. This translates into CASSQEWRTGPTDTQYF.

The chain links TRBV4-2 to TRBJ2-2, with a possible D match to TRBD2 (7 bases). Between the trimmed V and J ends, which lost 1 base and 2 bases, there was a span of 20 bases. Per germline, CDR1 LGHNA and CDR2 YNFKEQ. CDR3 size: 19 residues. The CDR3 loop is CASSQVIRGASHNTGELFF. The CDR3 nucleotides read TGTGCCAGCAGCCAAGTCATTCGGGGGGCGAGTCACAACACCGGGGAGCTGTTTTTT.

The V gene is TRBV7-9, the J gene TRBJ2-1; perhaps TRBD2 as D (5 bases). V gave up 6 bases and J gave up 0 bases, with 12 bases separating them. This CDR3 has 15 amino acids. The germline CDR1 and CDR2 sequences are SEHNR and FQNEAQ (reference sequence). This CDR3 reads CASRRTGSSYNEQFF. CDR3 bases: TGTGCCAGCAGGAGGACGGGGAGCTCCTACAATGAGCAGTTCTTC. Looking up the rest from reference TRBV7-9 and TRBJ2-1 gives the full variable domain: DTGVSQNPRHKITKRGQNVTFRCDPISEHNRLYWYRQTLGQGPEFLTYFQNEAQLEKSRLLSDRFSAERPKGSFSTLEIQRTEQGDSAMYLCASRRTGSSYNEQFFGPGTRLTVL.

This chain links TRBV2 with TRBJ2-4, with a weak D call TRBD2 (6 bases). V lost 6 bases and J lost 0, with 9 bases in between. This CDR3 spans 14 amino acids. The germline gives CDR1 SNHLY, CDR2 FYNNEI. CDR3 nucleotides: TGTGCCAGCAGGGAGGAGGGAGCCAAAAACATTCAGTACTTC. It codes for CASREEGAKNIQYF. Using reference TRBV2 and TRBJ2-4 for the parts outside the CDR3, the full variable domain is EPEVTQTPSHQVTQMGQEVILRCVPISNHLYFYWYRQILGQKVEFLVSFYNNEISEKSEIFDDQFSVERPDGSNFTLKIRSTKLEDSAMYFCASREEGAKNIQYFGAGTRLSVL.

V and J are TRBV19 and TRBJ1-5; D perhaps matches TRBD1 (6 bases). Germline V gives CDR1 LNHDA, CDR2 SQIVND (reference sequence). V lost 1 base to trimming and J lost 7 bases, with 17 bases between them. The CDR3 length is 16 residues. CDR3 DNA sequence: TGTGCCAGTAGTATAGGAGTCTTGGGGGCAGGGCAGCCCCAGCATTTT. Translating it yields CASSIGVLGAGQPQHF.

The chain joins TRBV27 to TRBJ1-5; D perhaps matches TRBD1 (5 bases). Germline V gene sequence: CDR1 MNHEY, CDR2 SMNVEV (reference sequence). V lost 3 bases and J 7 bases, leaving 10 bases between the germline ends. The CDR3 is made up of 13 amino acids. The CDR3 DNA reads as TGTGCCAGCAGTTTGGAACGGGGCCAGCCCCAGCATTTT. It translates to CASSLERGQPQHF.

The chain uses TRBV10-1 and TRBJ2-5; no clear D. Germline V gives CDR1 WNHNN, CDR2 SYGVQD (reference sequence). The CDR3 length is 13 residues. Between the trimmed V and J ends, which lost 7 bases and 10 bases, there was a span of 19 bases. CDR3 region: CASMAVGLEDQYF. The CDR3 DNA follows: TGCGCCAGCATGGCCGTGGGGTTAGAGGACCAGTACTTC.

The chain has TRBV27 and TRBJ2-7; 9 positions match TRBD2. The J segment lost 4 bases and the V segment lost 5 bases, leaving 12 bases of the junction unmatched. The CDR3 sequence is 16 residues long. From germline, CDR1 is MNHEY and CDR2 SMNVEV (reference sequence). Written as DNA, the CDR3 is TGTGCCAGCAGTGGGGGTGGGTGGCGGGAGGGATACGAGCAGTACTTC. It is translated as CASSGGGWREGYEQYF.

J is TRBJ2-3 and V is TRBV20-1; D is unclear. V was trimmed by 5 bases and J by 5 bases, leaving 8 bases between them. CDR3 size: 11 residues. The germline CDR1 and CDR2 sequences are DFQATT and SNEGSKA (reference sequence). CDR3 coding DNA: TGCAGTGCTCCCACTATAGATACGCAGTATTTT. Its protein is CSAPTIDTQYF.

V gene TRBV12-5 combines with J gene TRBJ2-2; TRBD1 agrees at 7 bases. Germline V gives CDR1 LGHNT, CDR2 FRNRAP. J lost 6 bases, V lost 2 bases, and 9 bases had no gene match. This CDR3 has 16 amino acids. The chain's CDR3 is CASGLKGAGVSGELFF. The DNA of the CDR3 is TGTGCTAGTGGTTTGAAGGGGGCAGGAGTTTCCGGGGAGCTGTTTTTT.

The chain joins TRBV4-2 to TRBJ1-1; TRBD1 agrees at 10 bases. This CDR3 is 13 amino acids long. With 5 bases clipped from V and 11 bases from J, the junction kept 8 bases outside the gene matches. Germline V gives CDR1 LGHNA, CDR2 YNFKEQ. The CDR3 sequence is CASSWDRGFVAFF. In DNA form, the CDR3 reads TGTGCCAGCAGCTGGGACAGGGGTTTTGTGGCTTTCTTT.

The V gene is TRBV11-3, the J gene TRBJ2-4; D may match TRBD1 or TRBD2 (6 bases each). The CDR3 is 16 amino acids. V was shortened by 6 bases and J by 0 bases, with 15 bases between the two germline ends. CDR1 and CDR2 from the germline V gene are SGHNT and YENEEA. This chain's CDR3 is CASSLRGPLAKNIQYF. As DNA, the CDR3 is TGTGCCAGCAGTTTACGGGGGCCTCTAGCCAAAAACATTCAGTACTTC.